The 2 T cell receptor beta chains reported below all come from one sample, sequenced in a study of vaccination and CD4 T cells after COVID-19. Treatment specified: approximately 9-day PBMC culture with coronavirus spike peptide pools or control peptides (ViraFEST assay). Researchers used the Oncomine TCR Beta short-read assay to sequence DNA from cultured CD4+ T cells. TCRdb processed the PCR reads anew with MiXCR; each CDR3 protein has one entry. Among some 15,000 distinct CDR3 sequences listed, 45% to 50% were seen once. No antigen is known for these receptors. The sequenced sample consisted of CD4+ T cells from blood, cultured in vitro. The receptors originated from a human donor who had recovered from COVID-19.

The chain carries TRBV20-1 and TRBJ2-7, with TRBD2 matching 8 bases. The CDR3 has 14 residues. The trim removed 0 bases at V and 2 bases at J, leaving 3 bases unmatched. Germline CDR1 DFQATT, CDR2 SNEGSKA (reference sequence). The CDR3 DNA reads TGCAGTGCTAGAGATAGCGGGAACCCCTACGAGCAGTACTTC. Translating it yields CSARDSGNPYEQYF.

CDR3 protein: CASSLGQGMIYEQYF. The CDR3 DNA follows: TGTGCCAGCAGCTTAGGCCAGGGGATGATCTACGAGCAGTACTTC. The chain couples TRBV7-6 to TRBJ2-7, with D perhaps TRBD1 (6 bases). Between the trimmed V and J ends, which lost 1 base and 3 bases, there was a span of 13 bases. The length of the CDR3 is 15 residues. Germline-derived CDR1 and CDR2 are SGHVS and FNYEAQ.